This T cell receptor (beta chain) was obtained from a study of T cell repertoires in cytomegalovirus infection. Study-level background: Public TCR beta signatures provided an indication of both CMV infection and a matching HLA type. Regarding the study as a whole: Cumulative public TCR beta family frequency identified CMV carriers with the relevant HLA. HLA-C-restricted TCR beta clonotypes specific for CMV led the ex vivo response.

Points on this clonotype: Antigen: not known.

V lost 4 bases and J 7 bases, leaving 14 bases between the germline ends. This CDR3 spans 14 amino acids. Germline assignment: CDR1 SGHVS and CDR2 FNYEAQ. Via MiXCR, TCRdb re-called the reads, giving one row per CDR3 protein. Of around 750,000 distinct CDR3 sequences in the sample, approximately 29% were seen once. This TCR derives from a human donor in good health (CMV status not recorded). Some clones in this sample may be carry-over from other donors' samples. The genes are TRBV7-6 and TRBJ1-5; D is possibly TRBD1 (6 bases). The sample here was cultured CD8+ T cells from PBMCs, taken from culture after CMV antigen stimulation. The CDR3 nucleotides read TGTGCCAGCAGCTCCACAGGGACGCGACAGCCCCAGCATTTT. Protein sequence: CASSSTGTRQPQHF.